The entry that follows covers one T cell receptor beta chain sequence. This sample was taken from a study of cytomegalovirus exposure and HLA in healthy donors. PCR was performed using 60 Vbeta and 13 Jbeta primers. Generated by immunoSEQ multiplex PCR, the TCRdb table keeps only in-frame clones and is missing some. The sample lists under 150,000 clones; roughly three fifths were seen once. This CDR3 region has 15 residues. CDR1 and CDR2 from the germline V gene are SGHTA and FQGNSA. Losses at the gene ends were 5 bases for V and 2 bases for J; bases not matched to a gene: 8. The rearrangement joins TRBV7-2 to TRBJ2-7, with 8 bases that match TRBD1. This sequence originates from a woman aged 35 to 49 in good health and CMV-seronegative. Sequencing was done on a sample of PBMCs. The CDR3 bases are TGTGCCAGCAGCCCCTGGACAGGGACGACCTACGAGCAGTACTTC. Residues: CASSPWTGTTYEQYF. The full variable domain, in which reference TRBV7-2 and TRBJ2-7 provide the parts outside the CDR3, is GAGVSQSPSNKVTEKGKDVELRCDPISGHTALYWYRQSLGQGLEFLIYFQGNSAPDKSGLPSDRFSAERTGGSVSTLTIQRTQQEDSAVYLCASSPWTGTTYEQYFGPGTRLTVT.